This T cell receptor (beta chain) derives from a study of Graves' ophthalmopathy and Graves' hyperthyroidism. This clonotype has ten or more counts. As the template, RNA transcripts were used to amplify TCR beta CDR3 regions. First-round RT-PCR with HTBI primers preceded a second-round multiplex PCR. TCRdb reprocessed the multiplex PCR reads with MiXCR, giving one entry per CDR3 protein. The table records more than 300,000 distinct CDR3 sequences, approximately 15% of them present only once. The CDR3 totals 13 residues. Germline V lookup: CDR1 MDHEN, CDR2 SYDVKM. V was cut by 10 bases and J by 0 bases, with 13 bases left in between. The diagnosis was founded upon clinical symptoms, serum thyroxine, TRAb, thyroid ultrasound and orbital computed tomography.

The genes are TRBV28 and TRBJ2-7; D is uncertain. This TCR came from a young woman with stable Graves' hyperthyroidism. Specimen: peripheral blood. The CDR3 DNA reads TGTGCCACGGCTTTCTCAACCTCCTACGAGCAGTACTTC. Amino acids: CATAFSTSYEQYF. The full variable domain, its missing parts supplied by reference TRBV28 and TRBJ2-7, is DVKVTQSSRYLVKRTGEKVFLECVQDMDHENMFWYRQDPGLGLRLIYFSYDVKMKEKGDIPEGYSVSREKKERFSLILESASTNQTSMYLCATAFSTSYEQYFGPGTRLTVT.